This T cell receptor beta chain originates from a study of T cell repertoires in ileal Crohn's disease. Study-wide context: Postoperative therapy was given to about half: roughly twelve thiopurines, 15 to 20 anti-TNF agents.

The ends lost 10 bases at V and 2 bases at J; junction bases unmatched: 8. The CDR3 is made up of 14 amino acids. CDR1 and CDR2 (germline): KGHSH, LQKENI. Clones were sequenced by immunoSEQ multiplex PCR, and TCRdb holds only the in-frame ones, with some missing. Of some 27,000 clones in the sample, roughly 78% were seen once. Whole-study results and caveats: Sorted CD8 T cells held more high-frequency clones than CD4. Compared with non-smokers, active smokers at surgery showed more clonal expansions.

Of note for this clone: Its cognate antigen is unknown.

This rearrangement joins TRBV18 to TRBJ1-1; 9 positions agree with TRBD1. The specimen sequenced was ileal tissue. The clonotype originates from an adult with Crohn's disease. The CDR3 sequence: CATAQGALNTEAFF. The CDR3 DNA is TGTGCCACGGCACAGGGGGCTTTAAACACTGAAGCTTTCTTT. Complete variable domain (other parts from reference TRBV18 and TRBJ1-1): NAGVMQNPRHLVRRRGQEARLRCSPMKGHSHVYWYRQLPEEGLKFMVYLQKENIIDESGMPKERFSAEFPKEGPSILRIQQVVRGDSAAYFCATAQGALNTEAFFGQGTRLTVV.